A single sample is the source of the 24 T cell receptor beta chains below, sequenced in a study of T cell repertoires in aging, cancer and after chemotherapy. Peripheral blood genomic DNA, not sorted cells or RNA, was the template. TRB rearrangements spanning V, D and J were amplified using mixed TRB-A/B primers. MiXCR was run by TCRdb on the multiplex PCR reads, yielding one entry per CDR3 protein. The profile shows about 10,000 distinct CDR3 sequences, around 44% of them singletons. What was sequenced was blood. These receptors were collected from a human donor in good health.

V usage is TRBV6-5 and J usage is TRBJ1-4; D is perhaps TRBD1 (6 bases). The germline gives CDR1 MNHEY, CDR2 SVGAGI. The germline V and J ends were trimmed by 5 bases and 7 bases, with 14 bases remaining between them. The CDR3 contains 14 residues. CDR3 bases: TGTGCCAGCAGTCTTCTCAGGGGAAGTGAAAAACTGTTTTTT. Encoded protein: CASSLLRGSEKLFF.

The chain has TRBV2 and TRBJ2-7, with D possibly TRBD1 on 6 matching bases. The CDR3 totals 12 residues. Deletions cut 4 bases from V and 3 bases from J, with 7 bases between. Looked up from germline, CDR1 is SNHLY and CDR2 is FYNNEI. DNA for the CDR3: TGTGCCAGCAGTGTGGACAGCTACGAGCAGTACTTC. This gives the protein CASSVDSYEQYF.

This chain connects TRBV28 to TRBJ1-5; 9 positions match TRBD1. CDR1 and CDR2 from the germline V gene are MDHEN and SYDVKM. CDR3 size: 16 residues. Losses at the gene ends were 6 bases for V and 0 bases for J; bases not matched to a gene: 6. The CDR3: CASRPGQGFSNQPQHF. Here the CDR3 DNA reads TGTGCCAGCAGGCCGGGACAGGGATTTAGCAATCAGCCCCAGCATTTT.

The chain couples TRBV7-2 to TRBJ2-3; 11 nucleotides line up with TRBD2. This CDR3 is built from 16 residues. V lost 5 bases, J lost 14 bases, and 18 bases stayed unmatched. The V gene's germline CDR1 is SGHTA and CDR2 FQGNSA. CDR3 protein: CASSVRLAGISDTRYF. DNA of the CDR3: TGTGCCAGCAGCGTCAGACTAGCGGGAATTTCAGATACGAGGTATTTT.

The chain carries TRBV7-2 and TRBJ2-4; 7 positions agree with TRBD2. The germline V gene has CDR1 SGHTA and CDR2 FQGNSA. V shed 1 base, J shed 9 bases, and the junction held 9 bases outside the gene matches. The CDR3 contains 15 residues. The DNA for the CDR3 is TGTGCCAGCAGCTTAGTACGTGGGGGGGTGGGCATTCAGTACTTC. Translation gives CASSLVRGGVGIQYF.

The rearrangement uses TRBV5-1 and TRBJ2-5; TRBD2 might be the D (6 bases). The CDR3 contains 15 residues. The V gene lost 4 bases and the J gene lost 0 bases, with 13 bases spanning the gap. Germline-derived CDR1 and CDR2 are SGHRS and YFSETQ. DNA for the CDR3: TGCGCCAGCAGCCCGGCGGGACTTCACCAAGAGACCCAGTACTTC. Its protein product is CASSPAGLHQETQYF. The complete variable domain, with remaining parts taken from reference TRBV5-1 and TRBJ2-5, reads KAGVTQTPRYLIKTRGQQVTLSCSPISGHRSVSWYQQTPGQGLQFLFEYFSETQRNKGNFPGRFSGRQFSNSRSEMNVSTLELGDSALYLCASSPAGLHQETQYFGPGTRLLVL.

The chain links TRBV7-3 to TRBJ1-1, with D maybe TRBD1 (5 bases). The CDR3 extends over 13 amino acids. V was cut by 2 bases and J by 7 bases, with 11 bases left in between. The germline V gene encodes CDR1 SGHTA and CDR2 FQGTGA. For the CDR3, the DNA is TGTGCCAGCAGCTTATGGCCAGGGCGTGAAGCTTTCTTT. Protein sequence: CASSLWPGREAFF.

This rearrangement joins TRBV13 to TRBJ2-5; the match to TRBD2 covers 8 bases. Germline V gene sequence: CDR1 PRHDT, CDR2 FYEKMQ (reference sequence). The CDR3 length is 13 residues. The trim removed 5 bases at V and 6 bases at J, leaving 5 bases unmatched. DNA for the CDR3: TGTGCCAGCAGCCCGTCGGGAGGGCAGACCCAGTACTTC. It specifies CASSPSGGQTQYF.

CDR3 coding DNA: TGCAGTGCTTGGCGGGTCTCTGGAAACACCATATATTTT. Translated: CSAWRVSGNTIYF. The chain joins TRBV20-1 to TRBJ1-3; D gene ambiguous. V was clipped by 5 bases and J by 0 bases, with 8 bases between them. The CDR3 loop spans 13 amino acids. Germline V CDR1 and CDR2: DFQATT, SNEGSKA (reference sequence).

The V and J genes are TRBV19 and TRBJ1-3; a weak D match, TRBD1 (5 bases). The germline gives CDR1 LNHDA, CDR2 SQIVND (reference sequence). V was shortened by 6 bases and J by 3 bases, with 18 bases between the two germline ends. This CDR3 region has 16 residues. CDR3: CASRTFQGARGNTIYF. CDR3 bases: TGTGCCAGTAGAACATTCCAGGGAGCTCGTGGAAACACCATATATTTT.

This rearrangement joins TRBV12-3 or TRBV12-4 to TRBJ2-3; D uncertain. CDR3 length equals 11 residues. The V gene lost 0 bases and the J gene lost 5 bases, with 0 bases spanning the gap. The CDR3 bases are TGTGCCAGCAGTTTAGCAGATACGCAGTATTTT. Protein sequence: CASSLADTQYF.

The chain links TRBV12-3 or TRBV12-4 to TRBJ1-2, with D tentatively TRBD1 (6 bases). V lost 3 bases and J 4 bases, leaving 15 bases between the germline ends. This CDR3 spans 15 amino acids. For the CDR3, the DNA is TGTGCCAGCAGTTTTTGGGCAGGGGACTTCTATGGCTACACCTTC. This translates into CASSFWAGDFYGYTF.

This sequence joins TRBV5-4 and TRBJ1-1, with D tentatively TRBD1 (5 bases). CDR3 length equals 13 residues. V lost 3 bases, J lost 4 bases, and 10 bases lay in between. Per the germline V gene, CDR1 is SGHNT and CDR2 is YYREEE (reference sequence). The CDR3 region is CASSWDAGTEAFF. For the CDR3, the DNA is TGTGCCAGCAGCTGGGACGCGGGCACTGAAGCTTTCTTT.

This sequence joins TRBV6-5 and TRBJ1-2; 7 bases line up with TRBD1. Germline loops: CDR1 MNHEY, CDR2 SVGAGI. The junction had 7 bases not matched to a gene; V was cut back by 6 bases and J by 3 bases. CDR3 size: 14 residues. The CDR3 loop is CASRTTGRHYGYTF. CDR3 coding DNA: TGTGCCAGCAGAACGACAGGGAGGCACTATGGCTACACCTTC.

The CDR3 loop is CASSFYDSADTQYF. The CDR3 DNA is TGTGCCAGCAGTTTCTACGACAGTGCGGATACGCAGTATTTT. The chain carries TRBV12-3 or TRBV12-4 and TRBJ2-3; tentative D call: TRBD1 (5 bases). The CDR3 extends over 14 amino acids. The V end was cut by 3 bases, the J end by 6 bases, with 13 bases between.

This rearrangement joins TRBV30 to TRBJ2-3, with D possibly TRBD1 on 6 matching bases. CDR3 length: 12 amino acids. V was trimmed by 0 bases and J by 7 bases, leaving 8 bases between them. Germline V gene lookup returns CDR1 GTSNPN and CDR2 SVGIG (reference sequence). The CDR3 DNA follows: TGTGCCTGGAGTGTAAGGGGGAATACGCAGTATTTT. Protein: CAWSVRGNTQYF.

This chain joins TRBV5-1 and TRBJ2-3; no clear D. Germline V gene lookup returns CDR1 SGHRS and CDR2 YFSETQ. The CDR3 contains 17 residues. With 4 bases removed from V and 1 base from J, the gap between germline ends came to 19 bases. The chain's CDR3 is CASSVPVGSTGTDTQYF. CDR3 nucleotide sequence: TGCGCCAGCAGCGTGCCAGTGGGCTCCACGGGCACAGATACGCAGTATTTT.

The sample holds a few counts of this clonotype. The chain recombines TRBV12-3 or TRBV12-4 with TRBJ1-4; D not certain. Trimming shortened V by 5 bases and J by 5 bases, and 15 bases separated the two germline ends. The CDR3 runs to 15 residues. The DNA for the CDR3 is TGTGCCAGCAGTGAGGATCATGGATCGAATGAAAAACTGTTTTTT. It encodes CASSEDHGSNEKLFF.

This clonotype was seen only a few times. V usage is TRBV4-1 and J usage is TRBJ2-1, with D tentatively TRBD1 (6 bases). The CDR3 spans 15 residues. Trimming took 6 bases from V and 1 from J, leaving 13 bases between them. Germline V gene sequence: CDR1 MGHRA, CDR2 YSYEKL. CDR3 amino acids: CASRPRGSSYNEQFF. CDR3 sequence (DNA): TGCGCCAGCAGACCCAGGGGATCGTCCTACAATGAGCAGTTCTTC.

The chain uses TRBV30 and TRBJ2-2; D is tentatively TRBD1 or TRBD2 (5 bases each). The CDR3 is 16 residues long. The germline V gene has CDR1 GTSNPN and CDR2 SVGIG (reference sequence). The germline V and J ends were trimmed by 3 bases and 6 bases, with 20 bases remaining between them. The CDR3 loop reads CAWRPQGRGFSGELFF. Here the CDR3 DNA reads TGTGCCTGGAGGCCCCAAGGACGGGGCTTTTCCGGGGAGCTGTTTTTT.

The genes are TRBV10-3 and TRBJ2-3; possible D gene TRBD2, 6 bases. The CDR3 has 14 amino acids. The germline V gene has CDR1 ENHRY and CDR2 SYGVKD. Trimming took 10 bases from V and 0 from J, leaving 14 bases between them. The CDR3 DNA sequence: TGTGCCAGTTTAGCGGAGACTAGCACAGATACGCAGTATTTT. This translates into CASLAETSTDTQYF.

J is TRBJ2-3 and V is TRBV19; D tentatively fits TRBD1 or TRBD2 (7 bases each). This CDR3 comprises 15 residues. Germline CDR1 LNHDA, CDR2 SQIVND (reference sequence). V was cut by 5 bases and J by 4 bases, with 16 bases left in between. The CDR3 region has the DNA TGTGCCAGTAGTCAGGGGGGGGGGAAGGCAGATACGCAGTATTTT. It codes for CASSQGGGKADTQYF.

This rearrangement joins TRBV7-3 to TRBJ1-2; no clear D. The CDR3 contains 17 residues. Germline V CDR1 and CDR2: SGHTA, FQGTGA. The V end was cut by 5 bases, the J end by 4 bases, with 23 bases between. The CDR3 region has the DNA TGTGCCAGCAGCCCAAGTAATCCGACAAGCTCTTTCTATGGCTACACCTTC. Encoded protein: CASSPSNPTSSFYGYTF. The complete variable domain, with remaining parts taken from reference TRBV7-3 and TRBJ1-2, reads GAGVSQTPSNKVTEKGKYVELRCDPISGHTALYWYRQSLGQGPEFLIYFQGTGAADDSGLPNDRFFAVRPEGSVSTLKIQRTERGDSAVYLCASSPSNPTSSFYGYTFGSGTRLTVV.

The V and J genes are TRBV10-3 and TRBJ2-1, with 11 bases matching TRBD2. Germline-derived CDR1 and CDR2 are ENHRY and SYGVKD. The CDR3 covers 15 residues. The trim removed 10 bases at V and 5 bases at J, leaving 10 bases unmatched. CDR3 DNA sequence: TGTGCCAGCAGGGAGGGACTAGCGGTTCACAATGAGCAGTTCTTC. Translated: CASREGLAVHNEQFF.